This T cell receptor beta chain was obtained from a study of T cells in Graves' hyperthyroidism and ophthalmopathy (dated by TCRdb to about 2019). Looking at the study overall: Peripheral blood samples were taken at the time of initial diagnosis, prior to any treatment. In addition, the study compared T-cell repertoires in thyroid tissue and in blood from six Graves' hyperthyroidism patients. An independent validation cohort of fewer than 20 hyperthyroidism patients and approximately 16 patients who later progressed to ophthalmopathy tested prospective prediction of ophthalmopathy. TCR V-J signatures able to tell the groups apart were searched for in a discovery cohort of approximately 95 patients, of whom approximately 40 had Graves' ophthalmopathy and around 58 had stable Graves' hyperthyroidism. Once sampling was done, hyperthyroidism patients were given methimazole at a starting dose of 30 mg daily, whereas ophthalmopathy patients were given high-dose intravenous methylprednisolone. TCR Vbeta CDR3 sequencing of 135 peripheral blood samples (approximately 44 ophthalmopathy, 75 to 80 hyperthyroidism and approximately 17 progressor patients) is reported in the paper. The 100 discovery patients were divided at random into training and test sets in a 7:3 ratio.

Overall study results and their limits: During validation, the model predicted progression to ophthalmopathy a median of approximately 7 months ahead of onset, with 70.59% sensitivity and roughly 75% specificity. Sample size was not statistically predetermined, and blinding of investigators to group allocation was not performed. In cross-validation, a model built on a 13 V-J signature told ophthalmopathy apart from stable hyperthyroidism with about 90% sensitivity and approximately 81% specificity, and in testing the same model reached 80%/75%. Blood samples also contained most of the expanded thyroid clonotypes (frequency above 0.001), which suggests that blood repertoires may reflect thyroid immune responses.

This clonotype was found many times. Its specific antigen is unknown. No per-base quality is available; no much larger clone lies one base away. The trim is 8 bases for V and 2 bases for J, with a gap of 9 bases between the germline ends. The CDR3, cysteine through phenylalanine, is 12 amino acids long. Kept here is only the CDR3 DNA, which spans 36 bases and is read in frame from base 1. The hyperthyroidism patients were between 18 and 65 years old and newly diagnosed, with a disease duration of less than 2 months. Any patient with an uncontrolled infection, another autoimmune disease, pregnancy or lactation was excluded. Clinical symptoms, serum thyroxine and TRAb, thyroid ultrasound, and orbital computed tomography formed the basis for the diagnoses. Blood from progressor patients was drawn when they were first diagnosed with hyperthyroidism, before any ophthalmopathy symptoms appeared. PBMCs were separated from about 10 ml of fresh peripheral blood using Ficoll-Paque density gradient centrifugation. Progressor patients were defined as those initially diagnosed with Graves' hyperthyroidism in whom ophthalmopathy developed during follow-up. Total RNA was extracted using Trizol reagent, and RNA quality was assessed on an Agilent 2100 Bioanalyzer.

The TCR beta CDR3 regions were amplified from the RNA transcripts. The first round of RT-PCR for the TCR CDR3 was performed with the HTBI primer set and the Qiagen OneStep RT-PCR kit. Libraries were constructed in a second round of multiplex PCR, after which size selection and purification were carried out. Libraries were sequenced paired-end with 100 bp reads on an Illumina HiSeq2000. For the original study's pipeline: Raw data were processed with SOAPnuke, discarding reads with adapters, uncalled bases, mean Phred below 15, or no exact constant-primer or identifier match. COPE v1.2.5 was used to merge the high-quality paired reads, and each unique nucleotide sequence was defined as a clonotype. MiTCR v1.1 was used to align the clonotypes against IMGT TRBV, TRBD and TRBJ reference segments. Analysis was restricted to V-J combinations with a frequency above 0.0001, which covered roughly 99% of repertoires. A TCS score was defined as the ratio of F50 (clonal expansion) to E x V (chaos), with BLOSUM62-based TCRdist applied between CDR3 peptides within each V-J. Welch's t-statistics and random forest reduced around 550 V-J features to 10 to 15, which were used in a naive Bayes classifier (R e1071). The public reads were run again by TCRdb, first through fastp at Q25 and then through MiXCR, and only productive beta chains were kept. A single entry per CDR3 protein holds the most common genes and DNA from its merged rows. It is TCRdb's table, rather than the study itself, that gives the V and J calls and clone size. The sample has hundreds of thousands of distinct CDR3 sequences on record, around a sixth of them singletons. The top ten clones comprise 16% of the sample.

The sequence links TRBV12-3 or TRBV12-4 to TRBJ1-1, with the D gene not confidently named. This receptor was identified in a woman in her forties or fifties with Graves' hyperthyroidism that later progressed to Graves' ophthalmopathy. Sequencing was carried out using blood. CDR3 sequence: CASRESNTEAFF. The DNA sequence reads TGTGCCAGCCGGGAGTCCAACACTGAAGCTTTCTTT.